The T cell receptor (beta chain) under discussion was sequenced for a study of T cells in Graves' hyperthyroidism and ophthalmopathy. For the study at large: Sampling of peripheral blood happened at initial diagnosis, prior to any treatment.

PBMCs were obtained from 10 ml fresh peripheral blood. The germline V gene has CDR1 KGHDR and CDR2 SFDVKD. The CDR3 has 17 residues. Trimming shortened V by 4 bases and J by 1 base, and 15 bases separated the two germline ends. Amplified regions were TCR beta CDR3 sequences from RNA transcripts. First-round RT-PCR of the TCR CDR3 relied on the HTBI primer set. TCRdb re-called the multiplex PCR reads through MiXCR, storing one row per CDR3 protein. The sample carries roughly 660,000 distinct CDR3 sequences, 17% recorded once. This TCR was recovered from a man aged 45-65 years with Graves' hyperthyroidism. The V call is TRBV24-1, the J call TRBJ2-2; tentatively, D is TRBD1 (6 bases). The source material was blood. The CDR3 region has the DNA TGTGCCACCAGTGACCCGCAGGGGAGACAGAACACCGGGGAGCTGTTTTTT. Its protein is CATSDPQGRQNTGELFF.